This T cell receptor (beta chain) appears in the sequencing data of a study of blood T cell repertoires in COVID-19. Across the study: Samples taken during acute and convalescent COVID-19 were collected in the United States, Italy and Spain. T cells, B-cell-depleted T cells, or PBMCs supplied cDNA or gDNA.

Some clones are missing from TCRdb's copy, which holds only in-frame ones; the method was immunoSEQ multiplex PCR. The data show under 500,000 clones, roughly nine tenths seen once. Enrolled through a virtual design, the participants were between about 18 and 89 years of age and came from around 25 US areas. Cohort assignment relied on participant-reported clinical history. CDR3 length: 12 amino acids. CDR1 is GTSNPN, CDR2 SVGIG, per germline (reference sequence). The J segment lost 2 bases and the V segment lost 7 bases, leaving 2 bases of the junction unmatched. J is TRBJ2-7 and V is TRBV30, with 10 bases aligning to TRBD1. The material sequenced was PBMCs or T cells enriched from blood (not recorded which). The clonotype comes from a young woman with acute COVID-19. For the CDR3, the DNA is TGTGCCTCCGGGACAGGGGCCTACGAGCAGTACTTC. Translation gives CASGTGAYEQYF.